This passage covers 32 T cell receptor beta chains from one sample sequenced in a study of blood T cell repertoires in COVID-19. Using immunoSEQ multiplex PCR, the repertoire was profiled, and TCRdb retains in-frame clones only, with some absent. Here the sample spans under 45,000 clones, roughly 80% being singletons. Sequencing input: peripheral blood. The receptors were sampled from a man in his 70s with COVID-19, enrolled during active disease.

This clone was detected a few times. The chain carries TRBV28 and TRBJ1-2, with 7 bases aligning to TRBD1. Germline-derived CDR1 and CDR2 are MDHEN and SYDVKM. V trimming: 2 bases; J trimming: 4 bases; junction bases outside the gene matches: 4. This CDR3 has 14 residues. The CDR3 loop reads CASSLGDRSYGYTF. The CDR3 DNA sequence: TGTGCCAGCAGTTTAGGGGACAGAAGCTATGGCTACACCTTC.

V is TRBV7-9 and J is TRBJ2-3; D perhaps matches TRBD2 (6 bases). CDR1 and CDR2 from the germline V gene are SEHNR and FQNEAQ (reference sequence). The CDR3 spans 16 residues. V shed 3 bases and J shed 0 bases, with 13 bases lying between them. The CDR3 DNA reads as TGTGCCAGCAGCTTGGGCCTAGCGACTAGCACAGATACGCAGTATTTT. The encoded protein is CASSLGLATSTDTQYF.

This clone was observed a handful of times. The chain carries TRBV28 and TRBJ2-7; TRBD1 might be the D (6 bases). The V end lost 7 bases, the J end lost 0 bases, and 22 bases lay between the germline ends. Per the germline V gene, CDR1 is MDHEN and CDR2 is SYDVKM. The CDR3 has 17 amino acids. The CDR3 protein is CASTTTYSGHFSYEQYF. In nucleotides, the CDR3 is TGTGCCAGCACCACTACTTACTCGGGACACTTCTCCTACGAGCAGTACTTC. The full variable domain, its missing parts supplied by reference TRBV28 and TRBJ2-7, is DVKVTQSSRYLVKRTGEKVFLECVQDMDHENMFWYRQDPGLGLRLIYFSYDVKMKEKGDIPEGYSVSREKKERFSLILESASTNQTSMYLCASTTTYSGHFSYEQYFGPGTRLTVT.

The chain employs TRBV4-3 and TRBJ2-7, with a possible D match to TRBD2 (6 bases). V lost 1 base and J lost 3, with 10 bases in between. Per the germline V gene, CDR1 is LGHNA and CDR2 is YSLEER. There are 14 residues in the CDR3. The CDR3 region is CASSQASVSYEQYF. The CDR3 bases are TGCGCCAGCAGCCAAGCTAGCGTCAGCTACGAGCAGTACTTC.

The rearrangement uses TRBV7-9 and TRBJ2-5; 8 bases fit TRBD1. V lost 4 bases and J lost 3; bases outside the gene matches: 4. Germline assignment: CDR1 SEHNR and CDR2 FQNEAQ (reference sequence). CDR3 length: 14 residues. CDR3 nucleotides: TGTGCCAGCAGCTCAGGGACAGGTGAAGAGACCCAGTACTTC. Translated, it gives CASSSGTGEETQYF.

The gene calls are TRBV15 and TRBJ2-3; D gene unclear. CDR3 size: 16 residues. V gave up 0 bases and J gave up 1 base, with 11 bases separating them. CDR1 and CDR2 from the germline V gene are LNHNV and YYDKDF (reference sequence). CDR3 amino acids: CATSRDPNSGTDTQYF. The CDR3, as DNA: TGTGCCACCAGCAGAGATCCGAACTCTGGCACAGATACGCAGTATTTT.

The chain recombines TRBV7-9 with TRBJ2-1, with D tentatively TRBD2 (6 bases). V dropped 5 bases and J dropped 6 bases, with 20 bases sitting between them. Germline V gene lookup returns CDR1 SEHNR and CDR2 FQNEAQ (reference sequence). The CDR3 covers 16 residues. The CDR3 here is CASSLAGRGSSNEQFF. DNA for the CDR3: TGTGCCAGCAGCCTCGCGGGACGAGGGTCGAGCAATGAGCAGTTCTTC.

The chain couples TRBV5-1 to TRBJ2-3; TRBD2 matches at 14 bases. J was trimmed by 3 bases and V by 4 bases; bases with no gene match: 4. CDR3 length equals 16 residues. Per the germline V gene, CDR1 is SGHRS and CDR2 is YFSETQ. The chain's CDR3 is CASSPGLAGATDTQYF. CDR3 nucleotides: TGCGCCAGCAGCCCGGGACTAGCGGGGGCTACAGATACGCAGTATTTT.

This chain connects TRBV3-1 (or the pseudogene TRBV3-2) to TRBJ1-1, with D maybe TRBD1 (6 bases). Deletions cut 4 bases from V and 3 bases from J, with 9 bases between. The CDR3 runs to 13 residues. Germline CDR1 is LGHDT and CDR2 is YNNKEL (reference sequence). CDR3 bases: TGTGCCAGCAGCCCCTCAGGGGACACTGAAGCTTTCTTT. Translating gives CASSPSGDTEAFF.

The V and J genes are TRBV13 and TRBJ2-1, with TRBD1 identical over 8 bases. This CDR3 contains 16 residues. The V gene end was trimmed by 5 bases and the J gene end by 7 bases; junction bases not matched to a gene: 13. Germline assignment: CDR1 PRHDT and CDR2 FYEKMQ (reference sequence). The CDR3 sequence is CASSGDRKGIGNEQFF. The DNA for the CDR3 is TGTGCCAGCAGCGGGGACAGGAAAGGGATCGGGAATGAGCAGTTCTTC.

V usage is TRBV7-2 and J usage is TRBJ1-1; TRBD1 matches 9 bases. V was clipped by 4 bases and J by 7 bases; unmatched bases: 4. The CDR3 runs 13 residues. Germline values: CDR1 SGHTA, CDR2 FQGNSA. CDR3 protein: CASSSQGASEAFF. The CDR3 DNA reads as TGTGCCAGCAGCTCACAGGGGGCCAGTGAAGCTTTCTTT.

This clone has only one observation. The V gene is TRBV3-1 (or the pseudogene TRBV3-2), the J gene TRBJ1-6, with D perhaps matching TRBD1 (6 bases). Trimming removed 4 bases at V and 14 bases at J, with 15 bases between. Germline V CDR1 and CDR2: LGHDT, YNNKEL (reference sequence). The CDR3 loop spans 13 amino acids. CDR3 sequence reads: CASSLGGAKALHF. Here the CDR3 DNA reads TGTGCCAGCAGCCTCGGGGGGGCCAAGGCCCTCCACTTT.

This rearrangement joins TRBV25-1 to TRBJ1-4; no reliable D call. V lost 4 bases, J lost 12 bases, and 15 bases lay in between. This CDR3 has 13 residues. The germline V gene encodes CDR1 MGHDK and CDR2 SYGVNS. The CDR3 spells CASSGPPQWQLFF. In DNA, the CDR3 is TGTGCCAGCAGTGGACCCCCACAGTGGCAACTGTTTTTT.

This chain connects TRBV2 to TRBJ2-1; TRBD2 is a possible D gene (6 bases). The CDR3 contains 13 residues. Germline V CDR1 and CDR2: SNHLY, FYNNEI. V was pared by 8 bases and J by 0 bases, with 8 bases between. The CDR3 nucleotides are TGTGCCAGCCAACTAGCCTCCTACAATGAGCAGTTCTTC. Its protein is CASQLASYNEQFF.

The count of this clone is one. This chain links TRBV10-3 with TRBJ1-2; 11 nucleotides match TRBD1. J lost 1 base, V lost 7 bases, and 8 bases had no gene match. The CDR3 is 16 residues long. The germline CDR1 and CDR2 sequences are ENHRY and SYGVKD. This CDR3 reads CAITSGDRGFNYGYTF. CDR3 coding DNA: TGTGCCATCACCTCCGGGGACAGGGGGTTTAACTATGGCTACACCTTC.

This chain connects TRBV2 to TRBJ2-2; 9 bases match TRBD1. This CDR3 is 16 amino acids long. With 6 bases clipped from V and 6 bases from J, the junction kept 11 bases outside the gene matches. CDR1 and CDR2 (germline): SNHLY, FYNNEI. CDR3 coding DNA: TGTGCCAGCAGGGACAGGGGAGCGTTAGGCGCCGGGGAGCTGTTTTTT. It encodes CASRDRGALGAGELFF.

The rearrangement uses TRBV4-1 and TRBJ2-7; D is ambiguous. The CDR3 runs 13 residues. Germline V CDR1 and CDR2: MGHRA, YSYEKL. V was trimmed by 2 bases and J by 3 bases, leaving 8 bases between them. The CDR3 coding sequence is TGCGCCAGCAGCCAATTAAGCAACTACGAGCAGTACTTC. This gives the protein CASSQLSNYEQYF.

This clone was picked up one time. V usage is TRBV4-1 and J usage is TRBJ2-3, with 13 bases lining up with TRBD2. CDR1 and CDR2 (germline): MGHRA, YSYEKL. This CDR3 is 19 amino acids long. V shed 4 bases, J shed 0 bases, and the junction held 10 bases outside the gene matches. The CDR3 bases are TGCGCCAGCAGCCCCACCCGGACTAGCGGGAGTCTAAGCACAGATACGCAGTATTTT. The encoded protein is CASSPTRTSGSLSTDTQYF.

V usage is TRBV4-1 and J usage is TRBJ2-2; TRBD2 might be the D (6 bases). Germline CDR1 MGHRA, CDR2 YSYEKL. The CDR3 contains 14 residues. The V and J ends lost 6 bases and 5 bases respectively, with 13 bases between them. The DNA of the CDR3 is TGCGCCAGCAGTCTCACGGCGGGGACCGGGGAGCTGTTTTTT. It yields the protein CASSLTAGTGELFF.

This chain joins TRBV11-1 and TRBJ1-6; 8 positions match TRBD1. The ends lost 5 bases at V and 10 bases at J; junction bases unmatched: 7. Germline V gene lookup returns CDR1 SGHAT and CDR2 FQDESV (reference sequence). The CDR3 consists of 14 residues. This CDR3 is CASSVGQGESPLHF. Written as DNA, the CDR3 is TGTGCCAGCAGCGTCGGACAGGGCGAATCACCCCTCCACTTT. Variable domain in full (rest from reference TRBV11-1 and TRBJ1-6): EAEVAQSPRYKITEKSQAVAFWCDPISGHATLYWYRQILGQGPELLVQFQDESVVDDSQLPKDRFSAERLKGVDSTLKIQPAELGDSAMYLCASSVGQGESPLHFGNGTRLTVT.

This clone was observed a handful of times. The chain carries TRBV28 and TRBJ2-3; 9 bases are a match to TRBD2. There are 15 residues in the CDR3. The V segment lost 3 bases and the J segment 5 bases; nucleotides outside the gene matches: 6. Germline CDR1 reads MDHEN; CDR2 reads SYDVKM. Here the CDR3 DNA reads TGTGCCAGCAGTTTCCGCGGGAGGGCCCAAGATACGCAGTATTTT. This encodes CASSFRGRAQDTQYF.

This chain joins TRBV18 and TRBJ2-3, with 15 bases aligning to TRBD2. The CDR3 has 16 residues. V shed 3 bases, J shed 5 bases, and the junction held 3 bases outside the gene matches. The germline gives CDR1 KGHSH, CDR2 LQKENI. CDR3 nucleotides: TGTGCCAGCTCACCTGCGGGACTAGCGGGAGGAGATACGCAGTATTTT. Translating gives CASSPAGLAGGDTQYF. The complete variable domain, with remaining parts taken from reference TRBV18 and TRBJ2-3, reads NAGVMQNPRHLVRRRGQEARLRCSPMKGHSHVYWYRQLPEEGLKFMVYLQKENIIDESGMPKERFSAEFPKEGPSILRIQQVVRGDSAAYFCASSPAGLAGGDTQYFGPGTRLTVL.

The CDR3 coding sequence is TGTGCCAGCAATACGGACAGGGACAGCAATCAGCCCCAGCATTTT. Its translation: CASNTDRDSNQPQHF. This chain joins TRBV2 and TRBJ1-5; 8 nucleotides line up with TRBD1. The germline V gene has CDR1 SNHLY and CDR2 FYNNEI. Unmatched junction bases numbered 6, after V lost 7 bases and J lost 1 base. The CDR3 is 15 amino acids.

The gene calls are TRBV18 and TRBJ2-7; D is perhaps TRBD2 (6 bases). The CDR3 totals 15 residues. CDR1 and CDR2 from the germline V gene are KGHSH and LQKENI. Trimming took 5 bases from V and 4 from J, leaving 18 bases between them. The CDR3 protein is CASSWPAVGRYEQYF. The DNA for the CDR3 is TGTGCCAGCTCATGGCCCGCAGTTGGGAGGTACGAGCAGTACTTC.

The chain uses TRBV6-5 and TRBJ1-1, with D tentatively TRBD1 (5 bases). The V end was cut by 4 bases, the J end by 6 bases, with 9 bases between. The CDR3 is 12 amino acids. Germline lookup yields CDR1 MNHEY and CDR2 SVGAGI. For the CDR3, the DNA is TGTGCCAGCAGTTCAGGGTTGCCTGAAGCTTTCTTT. Translated: CASSSGLPEAFF.

This clone was seen only once. This sequence joins TRBV10-3 and TRBJ1-4; D might be TRBD1 (6 bases). Trimming left V 0 bases short and J 5 bases short, with 13 bases between. This CDR3 is 16 amino acids long. Germline assignment: CDR1 ENHRY and CDR2 SYGVKD. This CDR3 is CAISESELGQNEKLFF. DNA for the CDR3: TGTGCCATCAGTGAGTCGGAGCTTGGACAGAATGAAAAACTGTTTTTT.

V is TRBV27 and J is TRBJ2-7, with 11 nucleotides matching TRBD2. This CDR3 has 15 amino acids. After removal of 4 bases from V and 2 bases from J, the junction contained 4 bases not matched to a gene. Germline CDR1 is MNHEY and CDR2 is SMNVEV (reference sequence). The CDR3 DNA reads TGTGCCAGCAGTTGGAAACTAGCGGGAGCCTACGAGCAGTACTTC. Translation gives CASSWKLAGAYEQYF.

This clone was picked up one time. The chain carries TRBV5-1 and TRBJ2-1; D perhaps matches TRBD2 (6 bases). From germline, CDR1 is SGHRS and CDR2 YFSETQ. V was cut by 0 bases and J by 4 bases, with 11 bases left in between. The CDR3 has 15 amino acids. CDR3 amino acids: CASSLDGRPYNEQFF. The CDR3 coding sequence is TGCGCCAGCAGCTTGGACGGGAGACCTTACAATGAGCAGTTCTTC.

V gene TRBV28 combines with J gene TRBJ2-2; 7 nucleotides align to TRBD2. V gave up 7 bases and J gave up 8 bases; unmatched junction bases: 4. Germline values: CDR1 MDHEN, CDR2 SYDVKM. CDR3 length: 12 residues. CDR3 sequence (DNA): TGTGCCAGCACAGCGGGACTTGGGGAGCTGTTTTTT. It encodes CASTAGLGELFF.

The rearrangement joins TRBV7-2 to TRBJ1-2, with a weak D call TRBD1 (6 bases). V dropped 5 bases and J dropped 7 bases, with 20 bases sitting between them. The CDR3 spans 15 residues. The germline V gene has CDR1 SGHTA and CDR2 FQGNSA. CDR3 coding DNA: TGTGCCAGCAGCCCCCAACAGGGTATCTCGGGTGGCTACACCTTC. As protein: CASSPQQGISGGYTF. Complete variable domain (other parts from reference TRBV7-2 and TRBJ1-2): GAGVSQSPSNKVTEKGKDVELRCDPISGHTALYWYRQSLGQGLEFLIYFQGNSAPDKSGLPSDRFSAERTGGSVSTLTIQRTQQEDSAVYLCASSPQQGISGGYTFGSGTRLTVV.

This clone was detected a few times. The chain joins TRBV2 to TRBJ2-7; the D gene is possibly TRBD2 (5 bases). The germline V gene encodes CDR1 SNHLY and CDR2 FYNNEI. Deletions cut 1 base from V and 6 bases from J, with 16 bases between. The CDR3 sequence is 15 residues long. CDR3 bases: TGTGCCAGCAGTGAAGTCAGAGGGAGTCGTCGCGAGCAGTACTTC. It yields the protein CASSEVRGSRREQYF.

This clone occurred a few times. The V call is TRBV6-4, the J call TRBJ2-7; 7 bases line up with TRBD1. The CDR3 extends over 13 amino acids. Germline CDR1 and CDR2: MRHNA and SNTAGT. Germline trimming cut 9 bases from V and 0 bases from J; bases unmatched to any gene: 5. The CDR3 sequence is CARPDRSSYEQYF. The CDR3 coding sequence is TGTGCCAGACCGGACAGGAGCTCCTACGAGCAGTACTTC.